The 24 T cell receptor beta chains presented below share a single source sample, sequenced in a study of shared clonotypes between healthy human individuals. Naive CD8 populations comprised CD45RO-negative cells positively selected for CCR7, excluding terminally differentiated effector memory CD45RA+ cells. The table came from immunoSEQ multiplex PCR; TCRdb's copy has only in-frame clones and leaves some out. The sample holds 1.5 million to 2.5 million clones, less than 95% seen once. The sequenced sample consisted of naive CD8+ T cells sorted from blood. The receptors come from a man in his late teens or twenties in good health.

In the case of this clone: Other DNA sequences within the sample encode an identical CDR3. V usage is TRBV5-4 and J usage is TRBJ2-7, with D tentatively TRBD1 (6 bases). Germline V gene lookup returns CDR1 SGHNT and CDR2 YYREEE (reference sequence). The CDR3 consists of 13 residues. Deletions cut 2 bases from V and 3 bases from J, with 9 bases between. CDR3 region: CASSFGGLYEQYF. In DNA, the CDR3 is TGTGCCAGCAGCTTTGGGGGCCTCTACGAGCAGTACTTC.

The rearrangement links TRBV7-9 to TRBJ2-7; TRBD1 or TRBD2 may be the D gene (5 bases each). V was shortened by 5 bases and J by 1 base, with 15 bases between the two germline ends. This CDR3 spans 15 amino acids. Germline lookup yields CDR1 SEHNR and CDR2 FQNEAQ (reference sequence). DNA of the CDR3: TGTGCCAGCAGCACCGGGACCGAAACTTCCTACGAGCAGTACTTC. Protein sequence: CASSTGTETSYEQYF.

The chain joins TRBV9 to TRBJ2-1; D is unclear. Germline-derived CDR1 and CDR2 are SGDLS and YYNGEE. V shed 0 bases and J shed 0 bases, with 10 bases lying between them. The CDR3 is made up of 16 amino acids. The CDR3 DNA sequence: TGTGCCAGCAGCGTAGATCACAGTTTCTCCTACAATGAGCAGTTCTTC. Its protein product is CASSVDHSFSYNEQFF.

Only one count was recorded for this clone. This chain uses TRBV5-8 with TRBJ1-6; D is unclear. CDR1 and CDR2 from the germline V gene are SGHTS and YDEGEE. The ends were cut back, 3 bases at V and 7 bases at J, with 11 bases in the middle. The CDR3 runs to 14 residues. This CDR3 is CASSSGLGNSPLHF. CDR3 DNA: TGTGCCAGCAGCTCGGGCCTCGGGAATTCACCCCTCCACTTT.

About this clone: Different DNA sequences within this sample yield the same CDR3. V gene TRBV7-9 combines with J gene TRBJ2-2, with D perhaps TRBD2 (5 bases). V was shortened by 3 bases and J by 4 bases, with 6 bases between the two germline ends. The CDR3 is made up of 13 amino acids. The germline gives CDR1 SEHNR, CDR2 FQNEAQ (reference sequence). CDR3 DNA sequence: TGTGCCAGCAGCTTGGCGGGCACCGGGGAGCTGTTTTTT. Amino acids: CASSLAGTGELFF.

The rearrangement links TRBV19 to TRBJ1-1; no clear D gene. The length of the CDR3 is 10 residues. Trimming removed 8 bases at V and 2 bases at J, with 3 bases between. Germline values: CDR1 LNHDA, CDR2 SQIVND (reference sequence). The CDR3 sequence is CASGNTEAFF. CDR3 nucleotides: TGTGCCAGTGGAAACACTGAAGCTTTCTTT.

The chain links TRBV4-1 to TRBJ2-2; D is perhaps TRBD1 (6 bases). Germline lookup yields CDR1 MGHRA and CDR2 YSYEKL. There are 18 residues in the CDR3. V was cut by 1 base and J by 1 base, with 16 bases left in between. The CDR3 here is CASSQAQGLAKNTGELFF. The DNA of the CDR3 is TGCGCCAGCAGCCAAGCCCAGGGGTTAGCTAAGAACACCGGGGAGCTGTTTTTT.

The V gene is TRBV2, the J gene TRBJ2-3, with a possible D match to TRBD1 (6 bases). V was clipped by 4 bases and J by 1 base, with 12 bases between them. This CDR3 is 15 amino acids long. Germline CDR1 SNHLY, CDR2 FYNNEI. This chain's CDR3 is CASSGLDRGTDTQYF. The CDR3, as DNA: TGTGCCAGCAGTGGATTGGACAGAGGCACAGATACGCAGTATTTT.

The chain carries TRBV5-6 and TRBJ2-1; 9 nucleotides line up with TRBD2. There are 16 residues in the CDR3. The J segment lost 8 bases and the V segment lost 1 base, leaving 10 bases of the junction unmatched. Germline assignment: CDR1 SGHDT and CDR2 YYEEEE. The CDR3 reads CASSLSSGAEQDEQFF. In nucleotides, the CDR3 is TGTGCCAGCAGCTTGTCTAGCGGGGCCGAGCAGGATGAGCAGTTCTTC.

The chain couples TRBV7-9 to TRBJ2-5; TRBD1 is a possible D gene (6 bases). The CDR3 has 12 residues. V was clipped by 5 bases and J by 5 bases, with 9 bases between them. Germline V CDR1 and CDR2: SEHNR, FQNEAQ (reference sequence). The DNA of the CDR3 is TGTGCCAGCAGCCGGACAGTCGAGACCCAGTACTTC. This sequence encodes CASSRTVETQYF.

The chain couples TRBV5-6 to TRBJ2-1, with 7 bases that match TRBD2. CDR3 length equals 14 residues. V shed 2 bases, J shed 9 bases, and the junction held 8 bases outside the gene matches. Germline values: CDR1 SGHDT, CDR2 YYEEEE. CDR3 loop: CASSLGLAVGEQFF. Written as DNA, the CDR3 is TGTGCCAGCAGCTTAGGGCTAGCGGTGGGTGAGCAGTTCTTC. Looking up the rest from reference TRBV5-6 and TRBJ2-1 gives the full variable domain: DAGVTQSPTHLIKTRGQQVTLRCSPKSGHDTVSWYQQALGQGPQFIFQYYEEEERQRGNFPDRFSGHQFPNYSSELNVNALLLGDSALYLCASSLGLAVGEQFFGPGTRLTVL.

This chain uses TRBV6-1 with TRBJ2-1; 7 bases are shared with TRBD2. Trimming at V came to 6 bases and at J to 3 bases, leaving 5 bases not matched to a gene. Germline loops: CDR1 MNHNS, CDR2 SASEGT. The length of the CDR3 is 14 residues. The CDR3 sequence is CASRAGEHYNEQFF. CDR3 bases: TGTGCCAGCAGGGCGGGAGAGCACTACAATGAGCAGTTCTTC.

V gene TRBV7-3 combines with J gene TRBJ2-3; the D call may be TRBD1 or TRBD2 (5 bases each). Trimming took off 1 base at V and 4 bases at J, with 12 bases between the two ends. The CDR3 extends over 15 amino acids. CDR1 and CDR2 (germline): SGHTA, FQGTGA. The CDR3 DNA follows: TGTGCCAGCAGCTTAATTGGGGGTCCCTCAGATACGCAGTATTTT. Translation: CASSLIGGPSDTQYF.

The chain has TRBV6-1 and TRBJ2-7; possibly TRBD1 for D (5 bases). Trimming removed 2 bases from V and 3 bases from J, with 14 bases in between. Germline lookup yields CDR1 MNHNS and CDR2 SASEGT. This CDR3 contains 15 residues. In DNA, the CDR3 is TGTGCCAGCAGTGAATGGTTTAGGGGTAACTACGAGCAGTACTTC. This sequence encodes CASSEWFRGNYEQYF.

The chain uses TRBV27 and TRBJ2-1; 10 bases are a match to TRBD1. The CDR3 contains 15 residues. Germline lookup yields CDR1 MNHEY and CDR2 SMNVEV (reference sequence). Trimming at V came to 2 bases and at J to 7 bases, leaving 5 bases not matched to a gene. DNA for the CDR3: TGTGCCAGCAGTTTAAGGACAGGGGGTCTGAATGAGCAGTTCTTC. Amino acids: CASSLRTGGLNEQFF.

This chain joins TRBV9 and TRBJ2-7; D not certain. The CDR3 covers 14 residues. The V end was cut by 0 bases, the J end by 6 bases, with 13 bases between. Germline V gene lookup returns CDR1 SGDLS and CDR2 YYNGEE. Here the CDR3 reads CASSVGVGWLEQYF. The CDR3 nucleotides read TGTGCCAGCAGCGTAGGGGTGGGATGGCTCGAGCAGTACTTC.

The chain joins TRBV4-1 to TRBJ2-7; D unclear. The CDR3 extends over 13 amino acids. The germline V gene encodes CDR1 MGHRA and CDR2 YSYEKL. V was pared by 0 bases and J by 4 bases, with 7 bases between. The CDR3 coding sequence is TGCGCCAGCAGCCAAGACCCAGAATACGAGCAGTACTTC. It codes for CASSQDPEYEQYF.

The chain has TRBV6-5 and TRBJ2-1; TRBD1 agrees at 8 bases. V shed 0 bases, J shed 10 bases, and the junction held 8 bases outside the gene matches. CDR1 and CDR2 (germline): MNHEY, SVGAGI. The CDR3 is made up of 15 amino acids. CDR3 nucleotide sequence: TGTGCCAGCAGTTACTCGACCGGACAGGGTTACGAGCAGTTCTTC. Translating gives CASSYSTGQGYEQFF.

A remark on this clone: Other DNA sequences in this specimen translate into the identical CDR3. V usage is TRBV9 and J usage is TRBJ1-5, with TRBD1 matching 7 bases. The germline V gene has CDR1 SGDLS and CDR2 YYNGEE. This CDR3 is built from 13 residues. V lost 4 bases to trimming and J lost 5 bases; unmatched junction nucleotides: 3. The CDR3 region is CASSLTGDQPQHF. CDR3 nucleotides: TGTGCCAGCAGCCTAACAGGGGATCAGCCCCAGCATTTT. Together with reference TRBV9 and TRBJ1-5, the CDR3 gives the full variable domain: DSGVTQTPKHLITATGQRVTLRCSPRSGDLSVYWYQQSLDQGLQFLIQYYNGEERAKGNILERFSAQQFPDLHSELNLSSLELGDSALYFCASSLTGDQPQHFGDGTRLSIL.

This chain joins TRBV10-2 and TRBJ2-7; TRBD2 matches at 7 bases. The CDR3 spans 12 residues. V shed 8 bases, J shed 4 bases, and the junction held 5 bases outside the gene matches. The germline V gene encodes CDR1 WSHSY and CDR2 SAAADI. DNA for the CDR3: TGCGCCAGCCGGGGAGGGGTTTACGAGCAGTACTTC. Encoded protein: CASRGGVYEQYF.

A few counts support this clone. The V call is TRBV2, the J call TRBJ1-2; D perhaps matches TRBD1 (5 bases). Per germline, CDR1 SNHLY and CDR2 FYNNEI. Trimming shortened V by 4 bases and J by 8 bases, and 17 bases separated the two germline ends. This CDR3 region has 14 residues. The CDR3 DNA reads TGTGCCAGCAGTGGGGACCTCCGTGGCTCCGGCTACACCTTC. Amino acid sequence: CASSGDLRGSGYTF.

CDR3 nucleotide sequence: TGTGCCAGCAGCTTACAGGCTTACAATGAGCAGTTCTTC. It yields the protein CASSLQAYNEQFF. The chain combines TRBV13 with TRBJ2-1, with D hard to call. Germline assignment: CDR1 PRHDT and CDR2 FYEKMQ (reference sequence). V was pared by 2 bases and J by 4 bases, with 6 bases between. The CDR3 loop spans 13 amino acids. The complete variable domain, with remaining parts taken from reference TRBV13 and TRBJ2-1, reads AAGVIQSPRHLIKEKRETATLKCYPIPRHDTVYWYQQGPGQDPQFLISFYEKMQSDKGSIPDRFSAQQFSDYHSELNMSSLELGDSALYFCASSLQAYNEQFFGPGTRLTVL.

The V call is TRBV10-3, the J call TRBJ2-3; unclear D gene. This CDR3 contains 13 residues. Trimming stripped 3 bases from V and 9 bases from J, with 13 bases between. Germline V CDR1 and CDR2: ENHRY, SYGVKD. The CDR3 here is CAISDTTIDTQYF. CDR3 in DNA: TGTGCCATCAGTGACACCACGATAGACACGCAGTATTTT.

V is TRBV29-1 and J is TRBJ2-3; 8 bases fit TRBD2. Germline V gives CDR1 SQVTM, CDR2 ANQGSEA. The J segment lost 1 base and the V segment lost 7 bases, leaving 13 bases of the junction unmatched. The CDR3 sequence is 16 residues long. CDR3 nucleotide sequence: TGCAGCGGTTTTTTGCGCGGGGGGCAGGGCACAGATACGCAGTATTTT. Translated, it gives CSGFLRGGQGTDTQYF.